The rows below give T cell receptor beta chains drawn from one sample of a study of T cell repertoires in cytomegalovirus infection. These receptors are not linked to any known antigen. One entry per CDR3 protein results from TCRdb running MiXCR on the reads. The sample holds some 920,000 distinct CDR3 sequences, about a third seen once. The sequencing used cultured CD8+ T cells from PBMCs, collected from culture after CMV antigen stimulation. The source is a human donor in good health (CMV status not recorded). Some clones in this sample may be carry-over from other donors' samples. Both conserved end residues are part of each CDR3. Each record gives: clone size, V gene, J gene, D gene, CDR3 length, CDR3 protein, CDR3 DNA. A D gene is named only where the DNA matches it firmly. Some rows mark clone size as missing; the rest say once, few, many or name a class of expanded clone.

clone_size: once
v_call: TRBV19
j_call: TRBJ2-2
d_call: -
cdr3_length: 15
cdr3_aa: CASSIDRRNTGELFF
cdr3_nt: TGTGCCAGTAGTATAGATCGCCGGAACACCGGGGAGCTGTTTTTT

clone_size: -
v_call: TRBV4-1
j_call: TRBJ2-3
d_call: -
cdr3_length: 16
cdr3_aa: CASSQERKASTDTQYF
cdr3_nt: TGCGCCAGCAGCCAAGAACGCAAAGCTAGCACAGATACGCAGTATTTT

clone_size: -
v_call: TRBV5-1
j_call: TRBJ1-2
d_call: -
cdr3_length: 16
cdr3_aa: CASSSLWTDSNYGYTF
cdr3_nt: TGCGCCAGCAGCTCCCTTTGGACGGACTCTAACTATGGCTACACCTTC

clone_size: many
v_call: TRBV7-2
j_call: TRBJ2-1
d_call: -
cdr3_length: 13
cdr3_aa: CASSLAPGNEQFF
cdr3_nt: TGTGCCAGCAGCTTAGCGCCGGGAAATGAGCAGTTCTTC

clone_size: -
v_call: TRBV6-2/TRBV6-3
j_call: TRBJ2-3
d_call: TRBD2
cdr3_length: 16
cdr3_aa: CASSYSREGSTDTQYF
cdr3_nt: TGTGCCAGCAGTTACTCGCGGGAGGGGAGCACAGATACGCAGTATTTT

clone_size: many
v_call: TRBV6-5
j_call: TRBJ2-5
d_call: -
cdr3_length: 11
cdr3_aa: CASITAETQYF
cdr3_nt: TGTGCCAGCATCACCGCGGAGACCCAGTACTTC

clone_size: -
v_call: TRBV27
j_call: TRBJ1-2
d_call: -
cdr3_length: 15
cdr3_aa: CASSFDPGPNYGYTF
cdr3_nt: TGTGCCAGCAGTTTCGACCCTGGACCTAACTATGGCTACACCTTC

clone_size: few
v_call: TRBV6-1
j_call: TRBJ1-5
d_call: -
cdr3_length: 14
cdr3_aa: CASTGRQFNQPQHF
cdr3_nt: TGTGCCAGCACCGGCCGGCAATTCAATCAGCCCCAGCATTTT

clone_size: few
v_call: TRBV6-6
j_call: TRBJ2-1
d_call: -
cdr3_length: 15
cdr3_aa: CASSSEIAGGNEQFF
cdr3_nt: TGTGCCAGCAGTTCGGAAATAGCCGGGGGCAATGAGCAGTTCTTC

clone_size: -
v_call: TRBV4-1
j_call: TRBJ1-1
d_call: -
cdr3_length: 12
cdr3_aa: CASSQDGSVAFF
cdr3_nt: TGTGCCAGCAGCCAAGATGGGAGCGTAGCTTTCTTT

clone_size: many
v_call: TRBV7-9
j_call: TRBJ2-5
d_call: TRBD2
cdr3_length: 15
cdr3_aa: CASSMGTSGEETQYF
cdr3_nt: TGTGCCAGCAGCATGGGTACTAGCGGGGAAGAGACCCAGTACTTC

clone_size: -
v_call: TRBV27
j_call: TRBJ2-7
d_call: -
cdr3_length: 13
cdr3_aa: CASSWTTTYEQYF
cdr3_nt: TGTGCCAGCAGTTGGACCACAACCTACGAGCAGTACTTC

clone_size: few
v_call: TRBV6-1
j_call: TRBJ2-3
d_call: TRBD2
cdr3_length: 15
cdr3_aa: CASTPEGLATDTQYF
cdr3_nt: TGTGCCAGCACCCCTGAGGGACTAGCGACAGATACGCAGTATTTT

clone_size: -
v_call: TRBV4-1
j_call: TRBJ2-7
d_call: -
cdr3_length: 15
cdr3_aa: CASSQDPRGAYEQYF
cdr3_nt: TGCGCCAGCAGCCAAGATCCCAGGGGAGCCTACGAGCAGTACTTC

clone_size: few
v_call: TRBV5-1
j_call: TRBJ2-7
d_call: -
cdr3_length: 13
cdr3_aa: CASSPDLAYEQYF
cdr3_nt: TGCGCCAGCAGCCCCGATTTAGCCTACGAGCAGTACTTC

clone_size: -
v_call: TRBV7-2
j_call: TRBJ2-1
d_call: TRBD2
cdr3_length: 16
cdr3_aa: CASSLGWGGGYNEQFF
cdr3_nt: TGTGCCAGCAGCTTGGGGTGGGGGGGGGGATACAATGAGCAGTTCTTC

clone_size: many
v_call: TRBV7-2
j_call: TRBJ2-3
d_call: TRBD2
cdr3_length: 16
cdr3_aa: CASSLGLAGITDTQYF
cdr3_nt: TGTGCCAGCAGCCTCGGACTAGCGGGTATCACAGATACGCAGTATTTT

clone_size: -
v_call: TRBV7-6
j_call: TRBJ2-7
d_call: -
cdr3_length: 14
cdr3_aa: CASSFGTSSYGQYF
cdr3_nt: TGTGCCAGCAGCTTCGGTACTAGCTCCTACGGGCAGTACTTC

clone_size: -
v_call: TRBV7-6
j_call: TRBJ1-4
d_call: -
cdr3_length: 17
cdr3_aa: CASSHDTGWGTNEKLFF
cdr3_nt: TGTGCCAGCAGCCACGATACTGGGTGGGGGACTAATGAAAAACTGTTTTTT

clone_size: -
v_call: TRBV6-6
j_call: TRBJ1-6
d_call: -
cdr3_length: 16
cdr3_aa: CATGQLESSYNSPLHF
cdr3_nt: TGTGCCACTGGACAGTTAGAGAGCTCCTATAATTCACCCCTCCACTTT

clone_size: -
v_call: TRBV6-6
j_call: TRBJ1-6
d_call: -
cdr3_length: 13
cdr3_aa: CASSYSKQGPLDF
cdr3_nt: TGTGCCAGCAGTTACTCGAAGCAGGGACCACTAGACTTT

clone_size: -
v_call: TRBV5-4
j_call: TRBJ1-2
d_call: TRBD1
cdr3_length: 14
cdr3_aa: CASSLRGQFYGYTF
cdr3_nt: TGTGCCAGCAGCTTACGGGGACAGTTCTATGGCTACACCTTC

clone_size: few
v_call: TRBV6-1
j_call: TRBJ2-1
d_call: TRBD1
cdr3_length: 13
cdr3_aa: CASSLQGFDEQFF
cdr3_nt: TGTGCCAGCAGCTTACAGGGGTTCGATGAGCAGTTCTTC

clone_size: few
v_call: TRBV2
j_call: TRBJ1-6
d_call: -
cdr3_length: 18
cdr3_aa: CASSIRTGLGSYNSPLHF
cdr3_nt: TGTGCCAGCAGTATACGGACGGGCCTAGGCTCCTATAATTCACCCCTCCACTTT

clone_size: -
v_call: TRBV2
j_call: TRBJ2-1
d_call: -
cdr3_length: 16
cdr3_aa: CASSGGPGHSYNEQFF
cdr3_nt: TGTGCCAGCAGTGGGGGCCCAGGGCATTCCTACAATGAGCAGTTCTTC

clone_size: once
v_call: TRBV20-1
j_call: TRBJ1-1
d_call: -
cdr3_length: 11
cdr3_aa: CSARPGNEAFF
cdr3_nt: TGCAGTGCTAGACCAGGGAATGAAGCTTTCTTT

clone_size: -
v_call: TRBV11-2
j_call: TRBJ1-2
d_call: -
cdr3_length: 14
cdr3_aa: CASSQGPANYGYTF
cdr3_nt: TGTGCCAGCAGCCAGGGGCCAGCTAACTATGGCTACACCTTC

clone_size: -
v_call: TRBV4-2
j_call: TRBJ2-1
d_call: -
cdr3_length: 16
cdr3_aa: CASSFHRIASYNEQFF
cdr3_nt: TGTGCCAGCAGCTTCCACAGGATAGCCTCCTACAATGAGCAGTTCTTC

clone_size: few
v_call: TRBV9
j_call: TRBJ2-2
d_call: -
cdr3_length: 16
cdr3_aa: CASSFSQGRNTGELFF
cdr3_nt: TGTGCCAGCAGCTTTAGCCAGGGTCGAAACACCGGGGAGCTGTTTTTT

clone_size: -
v_call: TRBV12-3/TRBV12-4
j_call: TRBJ2-3
d_call: -
cdr3_length: 15
cdr3_aa: CASSSGGALTDTQYF
cdr3_nt: TGTGCCAGCAGTTCCGGCGGGGCCCTCACAGATACGCAGTATTTT

clone_size: -
v_call: TRBV6-5
j_call: TRBJ2-5
d_call: -
cdr3_length: 15
cdr3_aa: CASSYSVGQRETQYF
cdr3_nt: TGTGCCAGCAGTTACTCGGTCGGCCAACGGGAGACCCAGTACTTC

clone_size: many
v_call: TRBV4-1
j_call: TRBJ2-5
d_call: -
cdr3_length: 15
cdr3_aa: CASSQDTWTEETQYF
cdr3_nt: TGCGCCAGCAGCCAAGATACATGGACGGAGGAGACCCAGTACTTC

clone_size: -
v_call: TRBV28
j_call: TRBJ1-5
d_call: -
cdr3_length: 9
cdr3_aa: CVAPQPQHF
cdr3_nt: TGTGTCGCCCCCCAGCCCCAGCATTTT

clone_size: -
v_call: TRBV7-3
j_call: TRBJ1-3
d_call: -
cdr3_length: 12
cdr3_aa: CASSLAGNAIYF
cdr3_nt: TGTGCCAGCAGCTTAGCAGGAAACGCCATATATTTT

clone_size: many
v_call: TRBV7-2
j_call: TRBJ2-3
d_call: TRBD2
cdr3_length: 18
cdr3_aa: CASSLRGRGGLGTDTQYF
cdr3_nt: TGTGCCAGCAGCTTAAGGGGGCGGGGGGGCCTCGGCACAGATACGCAGTATTTT

clone_size: few
v_call: TRBV4-1
j_call: TRBJ1-5
d_call: TRBD1
cdr3_length: 17
cdr3_aa: CASSHPTGDYSNQPQHF
cdr3_nt: TGCGCCAGCAGCCATCCGACAGGGGATTATAGCAATCAGCCCCAGCATTTT

clone_size: -
v_call: TRBV2
j_call: TRBJ1-5
d_call: TRBD1
cdr3_length: 16
cdr3_aa: CASSRLDRGSHQPQHF
cdr3_nt: TGTGCCAGCAGTAGACTTGACAGGGGGTCCCATCAGCCCCAGCATTTT

clone_size: few
v_call: TRBV6-2/TRBV6-3
j_call: TRBJ2-1
d_call: -
cdr3_length: 13
cdr3_aa: CASQLGGDNEQFF
cdr3_nt: TGTGCCAGCCAGTTAGGGGGGGACAATGAGCAGTTCTTC

clone_size: -
v_call: TRBV4-1
j_call: TRBJ1-1
d_call: TRBD1
cdr3_length: 17
cdr3_aa: CASSHWGQGAGNTEAFF
cdr3_nt: TGCGCCAGCAGCCACTGGGGACAGGGGGCAGGGAACACTGAAGCTTTCTTT

clone_size: -
v_call: TRBV29-1
j_call: TRBJ1-2
d_call: -
cdr3_length: 12
cdr3_aa: CSVTGWDYGYTF
cdr3_nt: TGCAGCGTAACAGGGTGGGACTATGGCTACACCTTC

clone_size: -
v_call: TRBV12-5
j_call: TRBJ1-2
d_call: -
cdr3_length: 12
cdr3_aa: CASGLPLMTRAF
cdr3_nt: TGTGCTAGTGGTTTGCCGCTCATGACTAGGGCCTTC

clone_size: -
v_call: TRBV29-1
j_call: TRBJ2-6
d_call: -
cdr3_length: 16
cdr3_aa: CSVEESGVPGANVLTF
cdr3_nt: TGCAGCGTTGAAGAGTCCGGGGTCCCTGGGGCCAACGTCCTGACTTTC

clone_size: -
v_call: TRBV5-6
j_call: TRBJ1-1
d_call: -
cdr3_length: 13
cdr3_aa: CASTPGVRSEAFF
cdr3_nt: TGTGCCAGCACCCCGGGGGTACGGAGCGAAGCTTTCTTT

clone_size: -
v_call: TRBV7-6
j_call: TRBJ2-7
d_call: TRBD2
cdr3_length: 14
cdr3_aa: CASSSSGGRYEQYF
cdr3_nt: TGTGCCAGCAGCTCTAGCGGGGGCCGTTACGAGCAGTACTTC

clone_size: -
v_call: TRBV9
j_call: TRBJ2-2
d_call: -
cdr3_length: 14
cdr3_aa: CASSVPDSSGELFF
cdr3_nt: TGTGCCAGCAGCGTTCCCGATTCCAGCGGGGAGCTGTTTTTT